Below are 22 T cell receptor beta chains sequenced from a single sample in a study of T-cell reconstitution after alpha-beta-depleted transplantation in children. TCRbeta library construction was performed incorporating unique molecular identifiers. Via MiXCR, TCRdb re-called the PCR reads, giving one row per CDR3 protein. The table records about 400,000 distinct CDR3 sequences, roughly 16% of them present only once. The specimen was PBMCs, mostly from graft donor cells, collected 360 days after TCRalphabeta/CD19-depleted stem cell transplant. The source is a boy under two years old who had a stem cell transplant for Wiskott-Aldrich syndrome, so the T cells may come from the graft donor.

This chain connects TRBV2 to TRBJ2-7, with 7 bases fitting TRBD2. The germline gives CDR1 SNHLY, CDR2 FYNNEI. J was trimmed by 7 bases and V by 6 bases; bases with no gene match: 12. The CDR3 consists of 14 residues. CDR3 in DNA: TGTGCCAGCAGCCGGGATTCAAAAGCGGGGGAGCAGTACTTC. As protein: CASSRDSKAGEQYF.

This rearrangement joins TRBV13 to TRBJ2-2; perhaps TRBD2 as D (5 bases). There are 16 residues in the CDR3. The V end was cut by 5 bases, the J end by 4 bases, with 17 bases between. Germline V gives CDR1 PRHDT, CDR2 FYEKMQ (reference sequence). For the CDR3, the DNA is TGTGCCAGCAGCCAATTGGGAGCAAAGAGCACCGGGGAGCTGTTTTTT. As protein: CASSQLGAKSTGELFF.

This rearrangement joins TRBV6-2 or TRBV6-3 to TRBJ2-2; D is undetermined. Germline CDR1 reads MNHEY; CDR2 reads SVGEGT. This CDR3 is 14 amino acids long. V gave up 2 bases and J gave up 6 bases, with 10 bases separating them. The CDR3 loop is CASSYTGGSGELFF. The CDR3 nucleotides read TGTGCCAGCAGTTACACCGGCGGTTCCGGGGAGCTGTTTTTT.

The CDR3 here is CASRRSGTSGGAVDTQYF. CDR3 nucleotides: TGTGCCAGCAGGCGCTCCGGGACTAGCGGGGGGGCTGTTGATACGCAGTATTTT. V usage is TRBV3-1 and J usage is TRBJ2-3; 16 positions match TRBD2. J lost 6 bases, V lost 6 bases, and 12 bases had no gene match. Germline-derived CDR1 and CDR2 are LGHDT and YNNKEL (reference sequence). The CDR3 is 18 amino acids.

This clonotype occurred once. The chain combines TRBV11-3 with TRBJ2-7; 8 nucleotides agree with TRBD1. The CDR3 runs 15 residues. The V gene end was trimmed by 4 bases and the J gene end by 4 bases; junction bases not matched to a gene: 9. Looked up from germline, CDR1 is SGHNT and CDR2 is YENEEA. CDR3 DNA: TGTGCCAGCAGCTCCAGGGGGCCTTTCGATTACGAGCAGTACTTC. Amino acid sequence: CASSSRGPFDYEQYF. Drawing the rest from reference TRBV11-3 and TRBJ2-7, the complete variable domain is EAGVVQSPRYKIIEKKQPVAFWCNPISGHNTLYWYLQNLGQGPELLIRYENEEAVDDSQLPKDRFSAERLKGVDSTLKIQPAELGDSAVYLCASSSRGPFDYEQYFGPGTRLTVT.

This clonotype was found a few times. The chain carries TRBV20-1 and TRBJ1-4; D is unresolved. Per the germline V gene, CDR1 is DFQATT and CDR2 is SNEGSKA (reference sequence). CDR3 length: 15 amino acids. V was pared by 6 bases and J by 0 bases, with 14 bases between. CDR3 in DNA: TGCAGTGCGAACCCTATGAGGGCAACTAATGAAAAACTGTTTTTT. This sequence encodes CSANPMRATNEKLFF.

This clonotype turned up a few times. J is TRBJ1-1 and V is TRBV7-9, with no clear D. Germline-derived CDR1 and CDR2 are SEHNR and FQNEAQ (reference sequence). The CDR3 extends over 15 amino acids. V lost 4 bases and J 5 bases, leaving 17 bases between the germline ends. CDR3 in amino acids: CASSSLWEYVTEAFF. In DNA, the CDR3 is TGTGCCAGCAGCTCCCTTTGGGAATATGTAACTGAAGCTTTCTTT.

The chain is built from TRBV28 and TRBJ2-1; 8 nucleotides align to TRBD2. CDR1 and CDR2 from the germline V gene are MDHEN and SYDVKM. The trim removed 3 bases at V and 4 bases at J, leaving 5 bases unmatched. The CDR3 spans 15 residues. The CDR3 region has the DNA TGTGCCAGCAGTTTTGGCGGGGGGTTATACAATGAGCAGTTCTTC. Translating gives CASSFGGGLYNEQFF.

The V gene is TRBV20-1, the J gene TRBJ2-5; TRBD2 is a possible D gene (5 bases). The length of the CDR3 is 15 residues. Looked up from germline, CDR1 is DFQATT and CDR2 is SNEGSKA (reference sequence). V gave up 1 base and J gave up 5 bases, with 17 bases separating them. CDR3: CSARGEPGRRETQYF. The CDR3 DNA is TGCAGTGCTAGAGGTGAACCTGGCAGGAGGGAGACCCAGTACTTC.

The chain joins TRBV6-5 to TRBJ2-3; the match to TRBD2 covers 7 bases. CDR3 length: 16 residues. J gave up 0 bases and V 1 base, and 4 bases lay outside the gene matches. CDR1 MNHEY and CDR2 SVGAGI come from the germline V gene. For the CDR3, the DNA is TGTGCCAGCAGTTACTTGATCGGGGGGAGCACAGATACGCAGTATTTT. Translation gives CASSYLIGGSTDTQYF.

The V and J genes are TRBV24-1 and TRBJ2-7, with a possible D match to TRBD2 (5 bases). The CDR3 consists of 13 residues. V lost 0 bases, J lost 7 bases, and 9 bases lay in between. Germline loops: CDR1 KGHDR, CDR2 SFDVKD. In DNA, the CDR3 is TGTGCCACCAGTGATTTGAACAGAGGGGAGCAGTACTTC. This sequence encodes CATSDLNRGEQYF.

A few counts support this clonotype. This rearrangement joins TRBV10-2 to TRBJ2-5, with a tentative D call TRBD1 (6 bases). CDR1 WSHSY and CDR2 SAAADI come from the germline V gene. Trimming left V 3 bases short and J 5 bases short, with 13 bases between. CDR3 length: 14 residues. CDR3 coding DNA: TGCGCCAGCAGTGAATTGGGGGACATGGAGACCCAGTACTTC. Protein sequence: CASSELGDMETQYF.

A few counts support this clonotype. The J gene is TRBJ1-6, the V gene TRBV10-3; a possible D gene is TRBD1 (5 bases). Germline V gene lookup returns CDR1 ENHRY and CDR2 SYGVKD. There are 13 residues in the CDR3. Trimming left V 6 bases short and J 8 bases short, with 11 bases between. The CDR3 loop reads CAIRRGQDSPLHF. For the CDR3, the DNA is TGTGCCATCAGGAGAGGACAAGATTCACCCCTCCACTTT.

This clonotype was detected a few times. The chain uses TRBV20-1 and TRBJ2-7; maybe TRBD1 (6 bases). The germline gives CDR1 DFQATT, CDR2 SNEGSKA (reference sequence). The CDR3 sequence is 15 residues long. Between the trimmed V and J ends, which lost 5 bases and 0 bases, there was a span of 17 bases. In DNA, the CDR3 is TGCAGTGCTCCGGACTGGGGGCCTTTCTCCTACGAGCAGTACTTC. Amino acid sequence: CSAPDWGPFSYEQYF.

The V call is TRBV6-2 or TRBV6-3, the J call TRBJ2-5; D may correspond to TRBD1 or TRBD2 (5 bases each). The CDR3 covers 14 residues. The germline CDR1 and CDR2 sequences are MNHEY and SVGEGT. V shed 2 bases and J shed 4 bases, with 11 bases lying between them. CDR3 region: CASSYRDHLETQYF. The CDR3 bases are TGTGCCAGCAGTTACCGGGACCATCTAGAGACCCAGTACTTC.

The chain joins TRBV20-1 to TRBJ2-7, with TRBD2 matching 8 bases. The CDR3 is made up of 15 amino acids. CDR1 and CDR2 from the germline V gene are DFQATT and SNEGSKA (reference sequence). Trimming cost V 6 bases and J 1 base; bases outside gene matches: 11. The CDR3 nucleotides read TGCAGTGCCGGATCCGGGAGGGCCGATTCCTACGAGCAGTACTTC. It specifies CSAGSGRADSYEQYF.

The chain uses TRBV6-2 or TRBV6-3 and TRBJ2-3; 10 positions match TRBD2. The CDR3 contains 15 residues. Losses at the gene ends were 7 bases for V and 2 bases for J; bases not matched to a gene: 6. Looked up from germline, CDR1 is MNHEY and CDR2 is SVGEGT. Written as DNA, the CDR3 is TGTGCCAGCATCGAGCGGGAGGGTACCACAGATACGCAGTATTTT. Its protein product is CASIEREGTTDTQYF.

Only a few counts were recorded for this clonotype. V gene TRBV20-1 combines with J gene TRBJ2-1; the D is unclear. The CDR3 sequence is 11 residues long. Germline-derived CDR1 and CDR2 are DFQATT and SNEGSKA (reference sequence). V gave up 3 bases and J gave up 12 bases, with 12 bases separating them. CDR3 in DNA: TGCAGTGCTAGCTTCCGTAAGCGGCAGTTCTTC. This encodes CSASFRKRQFF.

The chain carries TRBV7-2 and TRBJ2-1; TRBD1 is a possible D gene (5 bases). CDR3 length: 12 amino acids. Germline CDR1 SGHTA, CDR2 FQGNSA. V lost 5 bases, J lost 10 bases, and 12 bases lay in between. CDR3 in DNA: TGTGCCAGCAGCCTCAGGGTCCTCGAGCAGTTCTTC. This encodes CASSLRVLEQFF.

In its sample, this clonotype was seen a few times. CDR3: CASSLVSGRSPREQYF. The DNA of the CDR3 is TGTGCCAGCAGCTTAGTTTCGGGCAGGTCGCCTCGGGAGCAGTACTTC. The J gene is TRBJ2-7, the V gene TRBV7-2; D not certain. Trimming removed 1 base from V and 7 bases from J, with 20 bases in between. The germline V gene encodes CDR1 SGHTA and CDR2 FQGNSA. This CDR3 has 16 amino acids.

V and J are TRBV18 and TRBJ2-2; tentatively, D is TRBD1 (6 bases). Trimming took off 1 base at V and 0 bases at J, with 12 bases between the two ends. Germline lookup yields CDR1 KGHSH and CDR2 LQKENI. The CDR3 contains 17 residues. The CDR3 DNA sequence: TGTGCCAGCTCACCACGGCTGGGGACACCGAACACCGGGGAGCTGTTTTTT. This encodes CASSPRLGTPNTGELFF.

This chain joins TRBV18 and TRBJ1-1; D gene ambiguous. CDR3 length: 15 residues. The germline CDR1 and CDR2 sequences are KGHSH and LQKENI. Between the trimmed V and J ends, which lost 3 bases and 0 bases, there was a span of 11 bases. CDR3 DNA sequence: TGTGCCAGCTCACCTGGATTCCATATGAACACTGAAGCTTTCTTT. This encodes CASSPGFHMNTEAFF. The whole variable domain, remainder taken from reference TRBV18 and TRBJ1-1, is NAGVMQNPRHLVRRRGQEARLRCSPMKGHSHVYWYRQLPEEGLKFMVYLQKENIIDESGMPKERFSAEFPKEGPSILRIQQVVRGDSAAYFCASSPGFHMNTEAFFGQGTRLTVV.